The sequence of this TCR beta chain was determined in a study of blood T cell repertoires in COVID-19. As for the study in general: COVID-19 samples, acute and convalescent, were from the United States, Italy and Spain. PBMCs, B-cell-depleted T cells, or T cells were the source of the cDNA or gDNA that made up the material.

The CDR3 covers 14 residues. Per the germline V gene, CDR1 is MNHNY and CDR2 is SVGAGI (reference sequence). V dropped 4 bases and J dropped 6; count of bases not matched to a gene: 7. As processed by the authors: Quantification of nucleated cells was approximated via reference gene primer amplification. TCRdb's table, derived via immunoSEQ multiplex PCR, lists solely in-frame clones and lacks some. V and J calls and clone size are as listed in that table; D and trimming were resolved from the DNA. Among 210,000 or so clones listed, 65% to 85% were seen once. This clonotype was obtained from a woman aged 80 or over with acute or convalescent COVID-19. Source material: peripheral blood. The rearrangement links TRBV6-6 to TRBJ2-7, with TRBD1 matching over 9 bases. The CDR3 spells CASSSTGGSGEQYF. The DNA for the CDR3 is TGTGCCAGCAGTTCGACAGGGGGTAGTGGCGAGCAGTACTTC.